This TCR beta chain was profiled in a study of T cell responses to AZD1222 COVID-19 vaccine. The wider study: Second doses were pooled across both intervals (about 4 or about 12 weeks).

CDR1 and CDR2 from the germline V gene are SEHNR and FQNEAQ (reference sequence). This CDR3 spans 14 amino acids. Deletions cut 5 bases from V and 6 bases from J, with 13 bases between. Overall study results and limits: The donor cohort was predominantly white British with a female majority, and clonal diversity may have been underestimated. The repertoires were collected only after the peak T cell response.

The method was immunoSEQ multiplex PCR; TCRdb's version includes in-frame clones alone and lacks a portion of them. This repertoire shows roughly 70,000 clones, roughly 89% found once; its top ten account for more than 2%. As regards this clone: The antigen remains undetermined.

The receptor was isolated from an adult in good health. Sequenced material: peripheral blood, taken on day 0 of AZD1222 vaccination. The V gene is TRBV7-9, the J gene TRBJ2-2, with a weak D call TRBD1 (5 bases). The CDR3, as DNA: TGTGCCAGCAGCCTCAATACAGGCGCCGGGGAGCTGTTTTTT. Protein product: CASSLNTGAGELFF.